The 3 T cell receptor beta chains reported below all come from one sample, sequenced in a study of blood T cell repertoires in COVID-19. Produced via immunoSEQ multiplex PCR; TCRdb's table is partial and in-frame only. The sample carries about 48,000 clones, approximately 86% recorded once. Material: peripheral blood. These receptors all come from an elderly woman with acute or convalescent COVID-19.

The V gene is TRBV5-6, the J gene TRBJ1-6; TRBD1 matches 8 bases. V was pared by 4 bases and J by 4 bases, with 4 bases of the junction left unmatched. CDR1 SGHDT and CDR2 YYEEEE come from the germline V gene. This CDR3 is built from 15 residues. The CDR3 DNA sequence: TGTGCCAGCAGCCCCCGGGACAGGTATAATTCACCCCTCCACTTT. This translates into CASSPRDRYNSPLHF.

The rearrangement links TRBV9 to TRBJ2-2, with D tentatively TRBD2 (6 bases). Trimming took 1 base from V and 6 from J, leaving 10 bases between them. Looked up from germline, CDR1 is SGDLS and CDR2 is YYNGEE. The CDR3 has 14 amino acids. The DNA of the CDR3 is TGTGCCAGCAGCGTAAACCCGGGGGCCGGGGAGCTGTTTTTT. Translating it yields CASSVNPGAGELFF. Looking up the rest from reference TRBV9 and TRBJ2-2 gives the full variable domain: DSGVTQTPKHLITATGQRVTLRCSPRSGDLSVYWYQQSLDQGLQFLIQYYNGEERAKGNILERFSAQQFPDLHSELNLSSLELGDSALYFCASSVNPGAGELFFGEGSRLTVL.

This clone appeared a few times. V is TRBV19 and J is TRBJ1-1; 9 bases are shared with TRBD1. CDR3 length: 14 amino acids. The V gene's germline CDR1 is LNHDA and CDR2 SQIVND (reference sequence). V lost 6 bases to trimming and J lost 4 bases; unmatched junction nucleotides: 6. CDR3 protein: CASRDRGGGTEAFF. CDR3 DNA: TGTGCCAGTAGGGACAGGGGAGGGGGCACTGAAGCTTTCTTT.